The T cell receptor beta chain under discussion was sequenced for a study of cytomegalovirus exposure and HLA in healthy donors. Only in-frame clones appear in the TCRdb table, and some are missing; sequencing was by immunoSEQ multiplex PCR. The sample consists of 200,000 to 300,000 clones, less than 90% of them appearing once. V was cut by 7 bases and J by 0 bases, with 13 bases left in between. The CDR3 sequence is 15 residues long. Germline CDR1 MNHEY, CDR2 SMNVEV (reference sequence). This chain connects TRBV27 to TRBJ2-1; no clear D. Sequencing input: PBMCs. The TCR originated in a man younger than 30 in good health and CMV-seropositive. CDR3 nucleotide sequence: TGTGCCAGCAAAAAGGGCCAAAGCTCCTACAATGAGCAGTTCTTC. Its protein is CASKKGQSSYNEQFF.